The rows below give T cell receptor beta chains drawn from one sample of a study of CD8+CD57+ T cells in acquired aplastic anemia. TCRdb reprocessed the reads via MiXCR and lists one record per CDR3 protein. The sample records 150,000 to 200,000 distinct CDR3 sequences, around 48% being singletons. Material for sequencing was sorted CD4+, CD8+, or CD8+CD57+ T cells (not recorded which) from PBMCs. The receptors originated from a human donor with aplastic anemia. Both conserved end residues are part of each CDR3. Clone size is given for some rows only: seen once, a few or many times, or a class if the clone is expanded.

J gene | clone size | V gene | CDR3 protein
TRBJ2-5 | - | TRBV5-6 | CASSPAETQYF
TRBJ1-3 | few | TRBV11-2 | CASSPTTGSSGNTIYF
TRBJ1-1 | few | TRBV10-3 | CAISDGRTEAFF
TRBJ2-7 | - | TRBV7-9 | CASNARRGEQYF
TRBJ2-1 | - | TRBV11-1 | CASSSGQGYSYNEQFF
TRBJ2-2 | many | TRBV12-3/TRBV12-4 | CASSLALGTGNTGELFF
TRBJ2-1 | few | TRBV5-1 | CASSLVSSGVRAYNEQFF
TRBJ1-2 | - | TRBV10-3 | CAISPGQDYGYTF
TRBJ1-6 | many | TRBV5-6 | CASTAWGLSPLHF
TRBJ2-7 | - | TRBV6-5 | CASSYSGHSNEQYF
TRBJ2-5 | - | TRBV3-1 | CASSQVGVRQYQEAQYF
TRBJ1-5 | - | TRBV7-2 | CASSLGTGRNQPQHF
TRBJ2-7 | once | TRBV10-2 | CASSIDYEQYF
TRBJ2-7 | many | TRBV5-5 | CASSFPDRAHEQYF
TRBJ2-1 | - | TRBV29-1 | CSVETGTASNEQFF
TRBJ1-6 | - | TRBV7-8 | CASTTRRVGNSPLHF
TRBJ1-1 | once | TRBV7-3 | CASSFDRQGNTEAFF
TRBJ1-1 | many | TRBV9 | CASTETLGTEAFF
TRBJ1-2 | few | TRBV2 | CASSPRGFDYGYTF
TRBJ2-7 | many | TRBV7-2 | CASSGTGSSEQYF
TRBJ1-1 | few | TRBV2 | CASSEDEYTEAFF
TRBJ1-5 | - | TRBV12-3/TRBV12-4 | CASSLQDQPQHF
TRBJ1-6 | many | TRBV12-3/TRBV12-4 | CASRRTTNSPLHF
TRBJ1-6 | - | TRBV4-1 | CASSLGQGANSPLHF
TRBJ2-5 | - | TRBV7-2 | CASSGDRGTQYF
TRBJ1-2 | many | TRBV19 | CASSIPPGRRNYGYTF
TRBJ2-7 | - | TRBV7-6 | CASSSRTGGEQYF
TRBJ2-7 | few | TRBV10-2 | CASSPEGRVGYEQYF